Listed here are 7 T cell receptor beta chains from one sample, sequenced in a study of blood T cell repertoires in COVID-19. The method was immunoSEQ multiplex PCR; TCRdb's version includes in-frame clones alone and lacks a portion of them. Of over 95,000 clones in the sample, approximately 90% were seen once. The specimen sequenced was peripheral blood. The receptors shown here come from a woman aged 45-59 years with acute or convalescent COVID-19.

V gene TRBV28 combines with J gene TRBJ2-1; maybe TRBD2 (6 bases). The CDR3 has 13 residues. The germline V and J ends were trimmed by 1 base and 9 bases, with 10 bases remaining between them. CDR1 and CDR2 from the germline V gene are MDHEN and SYDVKM. CDR3 bases: TGTGCCAGCAGTTTATTGTACGGGAGTGAGCAGTTCTTC. It specifies CASSLLYGSEQFF.

The chain has TRBV29-1 and TRBJ2-3; tentative D call: TRBD2 (6 bases). This CDR3 is built from 14 residues. Germline V lookup: CDR1 SQVTM, CDR2 ANQGSEA. With 7 bases removed from V and 1 base from J, the gap between germline ends came to 15 bases. CDR3 amino acids: CSARDSRGTDTQYF. CDR3 nucleotides: TGCAGCGCACGGGACTCCCGGGGCACAGATACGCAGTATTTT.

This sequence joins TRBV2 and TRBJ2-1; D might be TRBD1 (6 bases). Germline V gives CDR1 SNHLY, CDR2 FYNNEI. The CDR3 runs 16 residues. V lost 5 bases and J lost 7, with 21 bases in between. The CDR3 coding sequence is TGTGCCAGCAGTTTTGGACAGCCTTCCCGAGGGAATGAGCAGTTCTTC. Protein sequence: CASSFGQPSRGNEQFF.

The chain uses TRBV6-1 and TRBJ1-2; maybe TRBD1 (6 bases). The germline V and J ends were trimmed by 3 bases and 4 bases, with 12 bases remaining between them. From germline, CDR1 is MNHNS and CDR2 SASEGT. This CDR3 has 14 residues. This chain's CDR3 is CASSEQTGAYGYTF. The CDR3, as DNA: TGTGCCAGCAGTGAGCAGACAGGAGCCTATGGCTACACCTTC.

V and J are TRBV2 and TRBJ1-4; TRBD1 matches 9 bases. The junction had 5 bases not matched to a gene; V was cut back by 7 bases and J by 8 bases. Germline V lookup: CDR1 SNHLY, CDR2 FYNNEI. The CDR3 runs 13 residues. CDR3 nucleotide sequence: TGTGCCAGCACCCGGACAGGGGAAGAAAAACTGTTTTTT. It codes for CASTRTGEEKLFF.

The chain combines TRBV10-3 with TRBJ1-5; TRBD1 is a possible D gene (6 bases). Germline CDR1 and CDR2: ENHRY and SYGVKD. The CDR3 length is 13 residues. Trimming cost V 10 bases and J 4 bases, with 14 bases left between them. CDR3 region: CATHRDLNQPQHF. The CDR3 bases are TGTGCCACCCACAGGGACCTAAATCAGCCCCAGCATTTT.

The J gene is TRBJ1-6, the V gene TRBV28; 7 bases are shared with TRBD1. J was trimmed by 7 bases and V by 6 bases; bases with no gene match: 6. The CDR3 sequence is 14 residues long. Germline CDR1 MDHEN, CDR2 SYDVKM. Here the CDR3 reads CASRSGQPNSPLHF. The CDR3 DNA reads as TGTGCCAGCAGGTCGGGACAGCCCAATTCACCCCTCCACTTT.